The 5 T cell receptor beta chains reported below all come from one sample, sequenced in a study of sequential checkpoint blockade in melanoma (dated by TCRdb to about 2019). The treatment or condition label, as the study defines it: randomized to nivolumab then ipilimumab (arm A) or the reverse (arm B). Receptors were amplified or captured by the immunoSEQ multiplex PCR assay. Held by TCRdb, this immuneACCESS table contains in-frame sequences only and omits some clones. Under half of the omission traces to an unresolved V gene where checked; the cause of the rest is unknown. The sample table holds 25,000 to 35,000 clones, of which approximately 83% were seen once. The ten largest clones represent roughly a sixth of the sample. Source: CD8+ T cells sorted from blood (inferred from file names), taken from a patient given nivolumab and ipilimumab in sequence. The receptors originated from a human donor with melanoma.

The genes are TRBV11-3 and TRBJ2-7; TRBD2 matches at 12 bases. This CDR3 region has 13 residues. CDR1 is SGHNT and CDR2 is YENEEA in the germline V gene. J was trimmed by 7 bases and V by 3 bases; bases with no gene match: 1. CDR3 DNA sequence: TGTGCCAGCAGCTTTGGACTAGCGGGAGAGCAGTACTTC. Translated: CASSFGLAGEQYF.

The rearrangement links TRBV15 to TRBJ2-2; 9 positions match TRBD2. With V trimmed by 4 bases and J by 5 bases, 11 bases remained unmatched. The CDR3 spans 17 residues. CDR1 is LNHNV, CDR2 YYDKDF, per germline (reference sequence). The CDR3 coding sequence is TGTGCCACCAGCACCACGAGACTAGCGGAGGGAACCGGGGAGCTGTTTTTT. It specifies CATSTTRLAEGTGELFF.

The V call is TRBV28, the J call TRBJ2-7; 8 nucleotides align to TRBD2. Trimming at V came to 1 base and at J to 3 bases, leaving 17 bases not matched to a gene. CDR3 length: 19 residues. Germline CDR1 reads MDHEN; CDR2 reads SYDVKM. The CDR3 loop is CASSLSGCGAGADYYEQYF. As DNA, the CDR3 is TGTGCCAGCAGTTTATCTGGTTGTGGAGCGGGAGCTGATTACTACGAGCAGTACTTC.

CDR3 nucleotides: TGTGCCAGCAGCTCCCCACAGGGATCTTGGACTGAAGCTTTCTTT. Translation: CASSSPQGSWTEAFF. The genes are TRBV7-3 and TRBJ1-1, with D perhaps TRBD1 (6 bases). From germline, CDR1 is SGHTA and CDR2 FQGTGA. The V end was cut by 4 bases, the J end by 5 bases, with 17 bases between. This CDR3 contains 15 residues.

This clone has a handful of counts. The chain joins TRBV4-1 to TRBJ1-1; D uncertain. Germline CDR1 MGHRA, CDR2 YSYEKL. V was trimmed by 3 bases and J by 6 bases, leaving 20 bases between them. The CDR3 has 16 residues. The CDR3 DNA follows: TGCGCCAGCAGCCACGCGGAAGCCCCCGCCTGGGCTGAAGCTTTCTTT. This gives the protein CASSHAEAPAWAEAFF.